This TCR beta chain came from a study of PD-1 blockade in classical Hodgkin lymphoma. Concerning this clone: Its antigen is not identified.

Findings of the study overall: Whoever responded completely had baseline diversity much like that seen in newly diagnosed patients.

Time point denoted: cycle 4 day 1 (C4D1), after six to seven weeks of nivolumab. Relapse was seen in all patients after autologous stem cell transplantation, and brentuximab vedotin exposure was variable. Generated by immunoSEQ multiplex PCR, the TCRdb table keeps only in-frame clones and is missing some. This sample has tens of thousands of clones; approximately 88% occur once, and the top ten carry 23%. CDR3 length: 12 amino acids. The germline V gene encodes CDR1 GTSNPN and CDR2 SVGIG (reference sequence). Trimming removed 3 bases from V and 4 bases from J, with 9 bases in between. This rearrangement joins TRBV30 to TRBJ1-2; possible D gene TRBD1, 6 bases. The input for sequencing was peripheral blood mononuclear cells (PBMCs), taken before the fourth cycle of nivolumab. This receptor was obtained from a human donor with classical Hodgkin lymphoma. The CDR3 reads CAWRRGSYGYTF. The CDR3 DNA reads TGTGCCTGGAGGAGGGGGAGCTATGGCTACACCTTC.